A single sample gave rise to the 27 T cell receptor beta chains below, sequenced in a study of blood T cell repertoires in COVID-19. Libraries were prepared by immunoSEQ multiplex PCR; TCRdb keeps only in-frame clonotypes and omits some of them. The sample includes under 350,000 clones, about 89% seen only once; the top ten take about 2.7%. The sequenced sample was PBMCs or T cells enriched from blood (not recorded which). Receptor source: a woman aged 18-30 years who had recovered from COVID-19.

CDR3: CASSLGTPPSYEQYF. DNA for the CDR3: TGTGCCAGCAGTTTGGGGACTCCGCCCTCCTACGAGCAGTACTTC. The rearrangement uses TRBV27 and TRBJ2-7, with D maybe TRBD2 (6 bases). This CDR3 is 15 amino acids long. The V end lost 3 bases, the J end lost 0 bases, and 12 bases lay between the germline ends. The V gene's germline CDR1 is MNHEY and CDR2 SMNVEV (reference sequence).

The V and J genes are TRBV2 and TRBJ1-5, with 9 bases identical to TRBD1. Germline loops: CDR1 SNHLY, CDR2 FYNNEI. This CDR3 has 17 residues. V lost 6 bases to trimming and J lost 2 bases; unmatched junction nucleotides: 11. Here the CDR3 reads CASSLIQGAQGNQPQHF. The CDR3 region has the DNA TGTGCCAGCAGCCTAATACAGGGGGCACAGGGCAATCAGCCCCAGCATTTT.

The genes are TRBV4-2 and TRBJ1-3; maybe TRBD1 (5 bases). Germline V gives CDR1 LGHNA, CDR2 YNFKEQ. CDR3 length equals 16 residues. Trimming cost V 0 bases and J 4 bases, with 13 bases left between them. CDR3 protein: CASSQELGGFGNTIYF. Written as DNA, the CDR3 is TGTGCCAGCAGCCAAGAGTTGGGGGGGTTCGGAAACACCATATATTTT.

In DNA form, the CDR3 reads TGTGCCAGCAGCTTAGAGACACCTTACGAGCAGTACTTC. Encoded protein: CASSLETPYEQYF. The chain couples TRBV11-3 to TRBJ2-7; D not resolved. V lost 0 bases, J lost 4 bases, and 7 bases lay in between. Germline CDR1 is SGHNT and CDR2 is YENEEA. This CDR3 region has 13 residues.

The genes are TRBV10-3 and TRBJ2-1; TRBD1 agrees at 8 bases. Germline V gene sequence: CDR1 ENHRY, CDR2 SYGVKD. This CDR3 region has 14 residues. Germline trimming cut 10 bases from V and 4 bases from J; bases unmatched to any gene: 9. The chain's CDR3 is CATRTGRDYNEQFF. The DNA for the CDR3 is TGTGCCACCCGGACAGGGCGGGATTACAATGAGCAGTTCTTC.

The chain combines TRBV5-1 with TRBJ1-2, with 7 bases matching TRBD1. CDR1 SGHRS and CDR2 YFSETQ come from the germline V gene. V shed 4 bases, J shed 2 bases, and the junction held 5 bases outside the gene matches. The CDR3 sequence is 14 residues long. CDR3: CASSPLDRNYGYTF. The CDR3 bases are TGCGCCAGCAGCCCTCTGGACAGGAACTATGGCTACACCTTC. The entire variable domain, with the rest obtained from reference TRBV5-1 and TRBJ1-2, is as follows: KAGVTQTPRYLIKTRGQQVTLSCSPISGHRSVSWYQQTPGQGLQFLFEYFSETQRNKGNFPGRFSGRQFSNSRSEMNVSTLELGDSALYLCASSPLDRNYGYTFGSGTRLTVV.

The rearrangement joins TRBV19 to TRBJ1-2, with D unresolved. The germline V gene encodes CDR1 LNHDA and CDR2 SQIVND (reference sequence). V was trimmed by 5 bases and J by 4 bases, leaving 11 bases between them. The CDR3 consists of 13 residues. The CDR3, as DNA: TGTGCCAGTAGTCCGGGCGGGGTCTATGGCTACACCTTC. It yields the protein CASSPGGVYGYTF.

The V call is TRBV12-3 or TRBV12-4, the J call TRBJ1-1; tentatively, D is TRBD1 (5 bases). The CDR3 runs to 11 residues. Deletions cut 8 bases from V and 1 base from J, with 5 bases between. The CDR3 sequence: CASGANTEAFF. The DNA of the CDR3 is TGTGCCAGCGGGGCGAACACTGAAGCTTTCTTT.

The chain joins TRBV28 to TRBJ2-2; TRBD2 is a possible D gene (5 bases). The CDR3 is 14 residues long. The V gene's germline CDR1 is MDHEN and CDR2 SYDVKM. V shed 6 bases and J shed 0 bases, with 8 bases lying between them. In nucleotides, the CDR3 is TGTGCCAGCAGGGACTCTCCGAACACCGGGGAGCTGTTTTTT. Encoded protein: CASRDSPNTGELFF.

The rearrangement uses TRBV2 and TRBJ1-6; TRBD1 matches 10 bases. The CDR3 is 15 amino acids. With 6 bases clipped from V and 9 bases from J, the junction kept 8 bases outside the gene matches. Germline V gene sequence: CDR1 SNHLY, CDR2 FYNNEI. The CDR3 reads CASSATGGFPSPLHF. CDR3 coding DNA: TGTGCCAGCAGCGCGACAGGGGGCTTTCCTTCACCCCTCCACTTT. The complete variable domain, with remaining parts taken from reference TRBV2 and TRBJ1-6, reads EPEVTQTPSHQVTQMGQEVILRCVPISNHLYFYWYRQILGQKVEFLVSFYNNEISEKSEIFDDQFSVERPDGSNFTLKIRSTKLEDSAMYFCASSATGGFPSPLHFGNGTRLTVT.

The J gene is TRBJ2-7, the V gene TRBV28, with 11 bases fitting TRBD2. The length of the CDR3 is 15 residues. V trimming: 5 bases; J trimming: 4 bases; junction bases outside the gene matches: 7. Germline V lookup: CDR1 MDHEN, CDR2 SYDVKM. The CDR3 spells CASSPRLAGFYEQYF. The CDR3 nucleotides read TGTGCCAGCAGTCCCCGACTAGCGGGATTTTACGAGCAGTACTTC.

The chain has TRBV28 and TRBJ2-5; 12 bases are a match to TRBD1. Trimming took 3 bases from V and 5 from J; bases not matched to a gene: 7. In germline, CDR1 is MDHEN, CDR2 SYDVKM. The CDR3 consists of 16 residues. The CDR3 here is CASSFYGTGGHETQYF. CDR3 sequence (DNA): TGTGCCAGCAGTTTCTACGGGACAGGGGGCCATGAGACCCAGTACTTC.

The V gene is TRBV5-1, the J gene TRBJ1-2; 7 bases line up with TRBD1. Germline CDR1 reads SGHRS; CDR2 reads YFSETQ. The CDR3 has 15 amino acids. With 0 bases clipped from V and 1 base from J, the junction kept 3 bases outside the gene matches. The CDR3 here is CASSLDGTDNYGYTF. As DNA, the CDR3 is TGCGCCAGCAGCTTGGACGGGACAGATAACTATGGCTACACCTTC.

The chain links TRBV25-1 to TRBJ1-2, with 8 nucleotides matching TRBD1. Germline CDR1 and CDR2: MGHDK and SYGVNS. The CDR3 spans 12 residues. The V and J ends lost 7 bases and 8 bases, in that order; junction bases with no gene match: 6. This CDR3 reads CASTGTGVGYTF. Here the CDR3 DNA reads TGTGCCAGCACCGGGACAGGCGTAGGCTACACCTTC.

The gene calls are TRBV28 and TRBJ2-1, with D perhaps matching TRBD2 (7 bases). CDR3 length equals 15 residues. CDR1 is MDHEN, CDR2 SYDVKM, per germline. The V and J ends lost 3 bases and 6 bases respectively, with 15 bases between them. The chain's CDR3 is CASSFSGGVSNEQFF. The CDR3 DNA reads TGTGCCAGCAGTTTTTCGGGGGGCGTTAGCAATGAGCAGTTCTTC.

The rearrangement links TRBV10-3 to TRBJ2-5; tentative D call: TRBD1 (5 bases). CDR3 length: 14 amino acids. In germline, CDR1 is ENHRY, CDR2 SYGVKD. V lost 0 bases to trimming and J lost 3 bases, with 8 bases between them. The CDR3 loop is CAISESTAKETQYF. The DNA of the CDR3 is TGTGCCATCAGTGAGTCGACAGCTAAAGAGACCCAGTACTTC.

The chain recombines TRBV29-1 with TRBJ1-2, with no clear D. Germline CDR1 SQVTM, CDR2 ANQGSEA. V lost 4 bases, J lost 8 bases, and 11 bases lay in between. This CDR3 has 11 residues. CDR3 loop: CSVGGGVGYTF. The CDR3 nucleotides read TGCAGCGTTGGTGGCGGGGTGGGCTACACCTTC.

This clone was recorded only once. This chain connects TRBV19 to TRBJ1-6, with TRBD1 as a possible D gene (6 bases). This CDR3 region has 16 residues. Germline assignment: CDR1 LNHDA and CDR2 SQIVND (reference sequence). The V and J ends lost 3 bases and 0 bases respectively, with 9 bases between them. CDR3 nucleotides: TGTGCCAGTAGTATTTTAGGGGGCTCCTATAATTCACCCCTCCACTTT. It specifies CASSILGGSYNSPLHF.

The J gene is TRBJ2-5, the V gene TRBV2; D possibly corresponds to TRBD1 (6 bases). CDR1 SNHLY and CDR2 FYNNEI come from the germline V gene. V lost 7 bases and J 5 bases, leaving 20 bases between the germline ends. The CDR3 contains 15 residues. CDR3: CASTLGTSSRETQYF. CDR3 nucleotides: TGTGCCAGCACCCTCGGGACATCTTCGCGGGAGACCCAGTACTTC.

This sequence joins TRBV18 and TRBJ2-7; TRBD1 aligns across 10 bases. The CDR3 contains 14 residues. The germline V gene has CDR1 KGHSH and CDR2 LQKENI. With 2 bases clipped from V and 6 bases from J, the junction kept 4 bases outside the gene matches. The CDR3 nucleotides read TGTGCCAGCTCACCAGGGACAGGGGTGACCGAGCAGTACTTC. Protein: CASSPGTGVTEQYF.

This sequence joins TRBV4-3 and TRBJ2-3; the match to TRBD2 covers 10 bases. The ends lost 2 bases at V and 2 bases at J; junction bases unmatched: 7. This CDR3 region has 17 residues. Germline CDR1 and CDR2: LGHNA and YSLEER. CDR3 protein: CASSQIAGGIFTDTQYF. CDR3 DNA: TGCGCCAGCAGCCAAATAGCGGGGGGCATATTCACAGATACGCAGTATTTT.

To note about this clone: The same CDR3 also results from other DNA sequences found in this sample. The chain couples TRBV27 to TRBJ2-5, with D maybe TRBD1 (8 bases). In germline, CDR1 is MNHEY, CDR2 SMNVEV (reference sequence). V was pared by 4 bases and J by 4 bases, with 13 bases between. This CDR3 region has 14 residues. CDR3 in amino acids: CASSYRGRGETQYF. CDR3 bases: TGTGCCAGCAGTTACAGGGGGAGGGGAGAGACCCAGTACTTC.

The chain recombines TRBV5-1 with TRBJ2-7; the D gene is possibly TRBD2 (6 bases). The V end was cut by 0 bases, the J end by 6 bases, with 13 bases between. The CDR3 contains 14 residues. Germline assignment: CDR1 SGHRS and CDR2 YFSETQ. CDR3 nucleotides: TGCGCCAGCAGCTTGGACGGGGGTCAGGCCGAGCAGTACTTC. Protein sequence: CASSLDGGQAEQYF.

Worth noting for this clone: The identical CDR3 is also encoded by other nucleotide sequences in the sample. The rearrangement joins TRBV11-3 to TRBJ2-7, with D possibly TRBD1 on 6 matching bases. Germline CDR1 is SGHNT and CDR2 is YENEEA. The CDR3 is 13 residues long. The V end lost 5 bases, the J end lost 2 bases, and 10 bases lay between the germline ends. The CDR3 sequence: CASSPRDTYEQYF. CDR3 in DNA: TGTGCCAGCAGCCCCAGGGACACCTACGAGCAGTACTTC.

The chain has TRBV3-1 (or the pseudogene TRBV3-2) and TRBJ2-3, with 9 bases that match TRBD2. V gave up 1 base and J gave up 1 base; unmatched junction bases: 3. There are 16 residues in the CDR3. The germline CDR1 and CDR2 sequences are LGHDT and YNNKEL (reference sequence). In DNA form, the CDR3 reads TGTGCCAGCAGCCAAGCTGTAGCGGGGGGCACAGATACGCAGTATTTT. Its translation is CASSQAVAGGTDTQYF.

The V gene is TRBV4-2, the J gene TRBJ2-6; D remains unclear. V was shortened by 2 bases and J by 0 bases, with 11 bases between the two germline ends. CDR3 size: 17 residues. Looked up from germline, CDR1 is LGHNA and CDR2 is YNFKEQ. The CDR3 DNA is TGTGCCAGCAGCCAATCCCGAGGCAGCTCTGGGGCCAACGTCCTGACTTTC. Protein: CASSQSRGSSGANVLTF.

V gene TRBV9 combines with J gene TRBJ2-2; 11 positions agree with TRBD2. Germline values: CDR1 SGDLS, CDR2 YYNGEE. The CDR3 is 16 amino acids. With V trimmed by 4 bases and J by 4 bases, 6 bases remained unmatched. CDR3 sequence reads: CASSTRLAGTTGELFF. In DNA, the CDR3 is TGTGCCAGCAGCACCCGACTAGCGGGGACCACCGGGGAGCTGTTTTTT.